This T cell receptor beta chain was recorded in a study of T-cell memory formation after mild COVID-19. Broader study findings: CD4/CD8 balance characterized clones contracting day 15 to 85, and CD4+ skew characterized later expanders. That cross-reactive memory joined was suggested by some responding clones appearing in pre-infection memory. CD4+ contracting clones were mainly CM and EM; CD8+ ones, EMRA.

About this clonotype itself: As yet, its antigen is unknown.

5'RACE primed from the constant segment yielded TCR alpha and TCR beta cDNA libraries bearing sample barcodes and UMIs. TCRdb used MiXCR to reprocess the 5' RACE reads, holding one entry per CDR3 protein. Here the sample spans 140,000 to 150,000 distinct CDR3 sequences, around 25% being singletons. The ends lost 5 bases at V and 5 bases at J; junction bases unmatched: 11. The CDR3 sequence is 15 residues long. The specimen was PBMCs or a T cell subset sorted from them (not recorded which). The V and J genes are TRBV12-3 or TRBV12-4 and TRBJ2-5; TRBD2 agrees at 7 bases. The TCR sequence derives from an adult woman who had mild COVID-19 (a few samples of this study predate the infection). Cell type and time point are not known. CDR3 sequence (DNA): TGTGCCAGCAGTGGATCGGCGGGAGCACGGGAGACCCAGTACTTC. Encoded protein: CASSGSAGARETQYF.